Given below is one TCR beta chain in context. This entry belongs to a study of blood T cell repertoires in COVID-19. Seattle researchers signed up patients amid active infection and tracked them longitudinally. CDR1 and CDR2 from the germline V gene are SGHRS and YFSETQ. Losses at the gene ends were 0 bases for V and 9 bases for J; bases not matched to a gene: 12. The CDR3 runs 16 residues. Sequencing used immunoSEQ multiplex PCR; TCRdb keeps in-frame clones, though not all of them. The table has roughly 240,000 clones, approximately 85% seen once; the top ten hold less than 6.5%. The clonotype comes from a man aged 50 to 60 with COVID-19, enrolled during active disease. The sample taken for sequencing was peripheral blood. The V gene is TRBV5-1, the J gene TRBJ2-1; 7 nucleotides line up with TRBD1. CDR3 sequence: CASSLEAGQAYVEQFF. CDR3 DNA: TGCGCCAGCAGCTTGGAGGCAGGACAGGCATATGTTGAGCAGTTCTTC.